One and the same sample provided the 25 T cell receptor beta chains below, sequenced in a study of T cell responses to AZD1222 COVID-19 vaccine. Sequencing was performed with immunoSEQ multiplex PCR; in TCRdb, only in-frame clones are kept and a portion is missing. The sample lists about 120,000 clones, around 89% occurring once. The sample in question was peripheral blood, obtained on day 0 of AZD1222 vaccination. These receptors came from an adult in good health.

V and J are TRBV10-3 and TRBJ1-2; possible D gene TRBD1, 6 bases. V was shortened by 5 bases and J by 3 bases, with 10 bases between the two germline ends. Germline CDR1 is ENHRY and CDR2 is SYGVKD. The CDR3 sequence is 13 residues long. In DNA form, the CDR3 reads TGTGCCATCAGTAACAGGGTCGACTATGGCTACACCTTC. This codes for CAISNRVDYGYTF.

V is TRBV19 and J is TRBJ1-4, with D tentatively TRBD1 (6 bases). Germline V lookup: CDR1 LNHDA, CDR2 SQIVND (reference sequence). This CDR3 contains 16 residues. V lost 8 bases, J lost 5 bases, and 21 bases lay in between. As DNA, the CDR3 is TGTGCCAGTCACGGGGGCCCCATCGGACAAAATGAAAAACTGTTTTTT. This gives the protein CASHGGPIGQNEKLFF.

CDR3 sequence: CASSLGGADNSPLHF. DNA for the CDR3: TGTGCCAGCAGCTTGGGGGGGGCGGATAATTCACCCCTCCACTTT. V and J are TRBV5-5 and TRBJ1-6, with D perhaps TRBD1 (6 bases). The CDR3 is 15 amino acids. Germline V CDR1 and CDR2: SGHKS, YYEKEE (reference sequence). Deletions cut 0 bases from V and 5 bases from J, with 9 bases between.

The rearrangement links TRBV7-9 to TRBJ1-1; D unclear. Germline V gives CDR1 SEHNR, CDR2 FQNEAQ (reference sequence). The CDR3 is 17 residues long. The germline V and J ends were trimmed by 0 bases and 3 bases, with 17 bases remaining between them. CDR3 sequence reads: CASSLAVAVAGYTEAFF. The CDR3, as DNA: TGTGCCAGCAGCTTAGCTGTGGCCGTGGCGGGGTACACTGAAGCTTTCTTT.

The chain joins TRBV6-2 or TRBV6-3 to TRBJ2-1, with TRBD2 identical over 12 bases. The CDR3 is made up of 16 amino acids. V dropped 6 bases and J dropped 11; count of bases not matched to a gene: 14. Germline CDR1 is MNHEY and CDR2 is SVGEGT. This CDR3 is CASSSPLLAGGRKQFF. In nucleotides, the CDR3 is TGTGCCAGCAGCTCCCCCTTACTAGCGGGGGGCAGAAAGCAGTTCTTC.

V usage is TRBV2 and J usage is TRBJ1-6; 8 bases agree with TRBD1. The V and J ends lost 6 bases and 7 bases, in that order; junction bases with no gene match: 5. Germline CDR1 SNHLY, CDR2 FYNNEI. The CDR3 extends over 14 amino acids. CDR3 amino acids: CASRGTGLNSPLHF. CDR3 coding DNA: TGTGCCAGCAGGGGGACAGGCCTAAATTCACCCCTCCACTTT.

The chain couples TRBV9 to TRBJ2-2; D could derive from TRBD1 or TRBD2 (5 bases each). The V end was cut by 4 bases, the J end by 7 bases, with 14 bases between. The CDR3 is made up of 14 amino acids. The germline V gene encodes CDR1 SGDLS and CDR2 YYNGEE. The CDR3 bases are TGTGCCAGCAGCCTGACTACAGGAGGCGGGGAGCTGTTTTTT. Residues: CASSLTTGGGELFF. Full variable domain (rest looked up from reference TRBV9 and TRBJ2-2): DSGVTQTPKHLITATGQRVTLRCSPRSGDLSVYWYQQSLDQGLQFLIQYYNGEERAKGNILERFSAQQFPDLHSELNLSSLELGDSALYFCASSLTTGGGELFFGEGSRLTVL.

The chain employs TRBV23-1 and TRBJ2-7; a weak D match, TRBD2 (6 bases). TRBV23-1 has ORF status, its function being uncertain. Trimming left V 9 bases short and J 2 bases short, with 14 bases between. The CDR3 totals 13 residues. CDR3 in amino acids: CARRRERAYEQYF. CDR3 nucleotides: TGCGCCAGGAGACGGGAGCGTGCCTACGAGCAGTACTTC.

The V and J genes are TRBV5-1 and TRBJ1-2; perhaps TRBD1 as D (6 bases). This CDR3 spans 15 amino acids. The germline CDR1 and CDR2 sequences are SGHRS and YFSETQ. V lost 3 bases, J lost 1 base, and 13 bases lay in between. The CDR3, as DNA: TGCGCCAGCAGCTCGACCGGACAGTTTAACTATGGCTACACCTTC. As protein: CASSSTGQFNYGYTF.

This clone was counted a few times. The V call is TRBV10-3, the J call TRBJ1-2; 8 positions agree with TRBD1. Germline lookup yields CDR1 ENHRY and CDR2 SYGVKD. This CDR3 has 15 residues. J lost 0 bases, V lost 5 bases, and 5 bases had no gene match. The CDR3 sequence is CAISSDRATNYGYTF. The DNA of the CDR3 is TGTGCCATCAGTTCGGACAGGGCAACTAACTATGGCTACACCTTC.

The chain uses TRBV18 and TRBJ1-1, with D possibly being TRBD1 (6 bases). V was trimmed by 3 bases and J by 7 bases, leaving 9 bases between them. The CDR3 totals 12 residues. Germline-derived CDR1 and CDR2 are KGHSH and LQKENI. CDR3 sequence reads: CASSPIQGEAFF. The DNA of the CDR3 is TGTGCCAGCTCACCGATACAGGGTGAAGCTTTCTTT.

CDR3 sequence reads: CASSPGPYYGYTF. In nucleotides, the CDR3 is TGTGCCAGCTCACCCGGACCCTATTATGGCTACACCTTC. The V gene is TRBV18, the J gene TRBJ1-2; D is uncertain. The CDR3 has 13 residues. V shed 3 bases and J shed 5 bases, with 10 bases lying between them. CDR1 KGHSH and CDR2 LQKENI come from the germline V gene.

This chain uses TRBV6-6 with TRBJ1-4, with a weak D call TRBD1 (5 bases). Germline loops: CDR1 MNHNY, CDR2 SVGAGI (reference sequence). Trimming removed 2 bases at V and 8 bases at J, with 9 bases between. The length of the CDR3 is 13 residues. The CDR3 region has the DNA TGTGCCAGCAGTTACCGGGCAGGGGAAAAACTGTTTTTT. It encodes CASSYRAGEKLFF.

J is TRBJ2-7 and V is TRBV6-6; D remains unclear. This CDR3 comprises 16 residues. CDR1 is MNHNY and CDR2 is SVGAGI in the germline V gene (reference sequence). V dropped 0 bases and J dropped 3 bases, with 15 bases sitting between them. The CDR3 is CASSYSYSGRDYEQYF. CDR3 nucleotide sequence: TGTGCCAGCAGTTACTCGTACTCGGGTCGTGACTACGAGCAGTACTTC.

DNA of the CDR3: TGCAGCGTTGAAGAGGGTAATGAGCAGTTCTTC. Encoded protein: CSVEEGNEQFF. V is TRBV29-1 and J is TRBJ2-1; D remains ambiguous. Germline V gene data show CDR1 as SQVTM and CDR2 as ANQGSEA. V shed 0 bases and J shed 7 bases, with 4 bases lying between them. The CDR3 loop spans 11 amino acids.

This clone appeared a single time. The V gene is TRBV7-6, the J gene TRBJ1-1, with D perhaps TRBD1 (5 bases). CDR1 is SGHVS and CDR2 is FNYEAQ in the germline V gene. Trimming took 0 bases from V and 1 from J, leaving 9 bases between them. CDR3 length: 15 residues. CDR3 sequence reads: CASSLAQGTNTEAFF. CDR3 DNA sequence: TGTGCCAGCAGCTTAGCGCAGGGAACGAACACTGAAGCTTTCTTT.

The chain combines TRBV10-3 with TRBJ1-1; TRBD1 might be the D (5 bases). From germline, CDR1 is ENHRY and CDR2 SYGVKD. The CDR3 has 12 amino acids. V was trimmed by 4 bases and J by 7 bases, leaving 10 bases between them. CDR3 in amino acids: CAISAEGIEAFF. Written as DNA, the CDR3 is TGTGCCATCAGTGCGGAGGGGATTGAAGCTTTCTTT.

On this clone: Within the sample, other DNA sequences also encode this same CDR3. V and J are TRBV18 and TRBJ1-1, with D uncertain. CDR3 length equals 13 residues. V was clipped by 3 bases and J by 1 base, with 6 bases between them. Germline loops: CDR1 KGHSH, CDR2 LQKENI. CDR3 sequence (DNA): TGTGCCAGCTCACCGGGCACGAACACTGAAGCTTTCTTT. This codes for CASSPGTNTEAFF. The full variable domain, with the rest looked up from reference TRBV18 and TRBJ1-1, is NAGVMQNPRHLVRRRGQEARLRCSPMKGHSHVYWYRQLPEEGLKFMVYLQKENIIDESGMPKERFSAEFPKEGPSILRIQQVVRGDSAAYFCASSPGTNTEAFFGQGTRLTVV.

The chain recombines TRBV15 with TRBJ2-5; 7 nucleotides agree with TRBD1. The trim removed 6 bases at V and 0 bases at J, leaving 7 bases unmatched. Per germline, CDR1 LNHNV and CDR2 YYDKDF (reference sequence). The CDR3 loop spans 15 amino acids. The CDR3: CATSRDSPYQETQYF. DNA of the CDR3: TGTGCCACCAGTCGGGACAGCCCGTACCAAGAGACCCAGTACTTC. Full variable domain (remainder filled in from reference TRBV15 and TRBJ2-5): DAMVIQNPRYQVTQFGKPVTLSCSQTLNHNVMYWYQQKSSQAPKLLFHYYDKDFNNEADTPDNFQSRRPNTSFCFLDIRSPGLGDTAMYLCATSRDSPYQETQYFGPGTRLLVL.

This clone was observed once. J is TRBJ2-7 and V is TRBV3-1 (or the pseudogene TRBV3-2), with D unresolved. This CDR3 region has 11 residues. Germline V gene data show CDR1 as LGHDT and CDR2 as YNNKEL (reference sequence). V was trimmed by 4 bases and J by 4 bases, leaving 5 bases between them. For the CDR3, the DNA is TGTGCCAGCAGCCGGTCGTACGAGCAGTACTTC. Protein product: CASSRSYEQYF.

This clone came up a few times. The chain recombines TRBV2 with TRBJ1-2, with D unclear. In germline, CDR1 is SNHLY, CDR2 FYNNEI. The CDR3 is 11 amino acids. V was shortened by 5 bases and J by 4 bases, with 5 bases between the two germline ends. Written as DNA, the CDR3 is TGTGCCAGCAGTCGGGCCTATGGCTACACCTTC. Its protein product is CASSRAYGYTF.

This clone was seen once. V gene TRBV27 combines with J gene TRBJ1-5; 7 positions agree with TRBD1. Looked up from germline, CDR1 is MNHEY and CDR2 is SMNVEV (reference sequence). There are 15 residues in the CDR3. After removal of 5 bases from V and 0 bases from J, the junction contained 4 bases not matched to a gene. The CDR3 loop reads CASSPGTVSNQPQHF. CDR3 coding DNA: TGTGCCAGCAGTCCAGGGACAGTTAGCAATCAGCCCCAGCATTTT.

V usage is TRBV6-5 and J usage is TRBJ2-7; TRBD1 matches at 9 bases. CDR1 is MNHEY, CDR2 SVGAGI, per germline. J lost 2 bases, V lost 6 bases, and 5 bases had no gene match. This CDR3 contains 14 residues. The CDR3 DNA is TGTGCCAGCAGATCCGGGACAGGGACCTACGAGCAGTACTTC. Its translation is CASRSGTGTYEQYF.

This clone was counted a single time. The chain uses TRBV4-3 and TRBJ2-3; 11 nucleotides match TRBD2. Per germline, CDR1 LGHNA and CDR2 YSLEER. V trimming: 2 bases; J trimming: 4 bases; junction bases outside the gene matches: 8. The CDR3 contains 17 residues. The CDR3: CASSQPIAGGPADTQYF. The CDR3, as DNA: TGCGCCAGCAGCCAACCCATAGCGGGGGGGCCCGCAGATACGCAGTATTTT.

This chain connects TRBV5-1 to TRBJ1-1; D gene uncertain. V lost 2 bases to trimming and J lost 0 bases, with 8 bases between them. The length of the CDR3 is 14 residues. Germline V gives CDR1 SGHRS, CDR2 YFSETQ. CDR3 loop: CASSFGSMNTEAFF. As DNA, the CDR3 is TGCGCCAGCAGCTTTGGTAGCATGAACACTGAAGCTTTCTTT.